The 18 T cell receptor beta chains listed next were all sequenced from one sample in a study of T cells in Graves' hyperthyroidism and ophthalmopathy. RNA transcripts provided the source from which TCR beta CDR3 regions were amplified. HTBI primers were used for first-round RT-PCR of the TCR CDR3. TCRdb analysed the multiplex PCR reads with MiXCR anew, one entry per CDR3 protein. The sample contains 650,000 to 700,000 distinct CDR3 sequences, 15% to 20% of which appear only once. Sequencing was performed on blood. The receptors here all came from a man aged 50 or older with Graves' hyperthyroidism.

This clonotype appeared a few times. V gene TRBV3-1 combines with J gene TRBJ2-1; unclear D gene. Germline CDR1 reads LGHDT; CDR2 reads YNNKEL (reference sequence). V dropped 1 base and J dropped 0 bases, with 10 bases sitting between them. This CDR3 is built from 16 residues. The CDR3 is CASSQVRASSYNEQFF. For the CDR3, the DNA is TGTGCCAGCAGCCAAGTAAGGGCCAGCTCCTACAATGAGCAGTTCTTC.

This clonotype was counted a few times. The rearrangement joins TRBV28 to TRBJ1-3; 10 bases are shared with TRBD1. V gave up 8 bases and J gave up 1 base; unmatched junction bases: 2. The CDR3 has 14 amino acids. Looked up from germline, CDR1 is MDHEN and CDR2 is SYDVKM. CDR3 coding DNA: TGTGCCAGCTGGGGACAGGGGTCTGGAAACACCATATATTTT. It encodes CASWGQGSGNTIYF.

In its sample, this clonotype was seen a few times. The chain recombines TRBV30 with TRBJ1-3; D not resolved. V was trimmed by 2 bases and J by 3 bases, leaving 20 bases between them. The length of the CDR3 is 17 residues. Germline assignment: CDR1 GTSNPN and CDR2 SVGIG (reference sequence). The CDR3, as DNA: TGTGCCTGGAGTTTAGGACTGCTTACCAATGGTGGAAACACCATATATTTT. Residues: CAWSLGLLTNGGNTIYF.

The sample holds one count of this clonotype. With a much larger clone just one base away, this may be a read error. The chain carries TRBV6-2 or TRBV6-3 and TRBJ1-2; perhaps TRBD1 as D (5 bases). This CDR3 spans 16 amino acids. CDR1 and CDR2 (germline): MNHEY, SVGEGT. The V end lost 0 bases, the J end lost 0 bases, and 11 bases lay between the germline ends. CDR3 sequence reads: CASSYSLDKANYGYTF. CDR3 in DNA: TGTGCCAGCAGTTACTCGCTGGACAAAGCTAACTATGGCTACACCTTC.

In this sample, this clonotype turned up many times. J is TRBJ1-1 and V is TRBV6-4; TRBD1 might be the D (6 bases). Trimming pared 2 bases from V and 5 bases from J, leaving 12 bases between. This CDR3 spans 14 amino acids. Germline loops: CDR1 MRHNA, CDR2 SNTAGT. DNA of the CDR3: TGTGCCAGCAGTGACACAGGGTTTTGGACTGAAGCTTTCTTT. Its protein product is CASSDTGFWTEAFF.

This clonotype appeared many times. The chain recombines TRBV28 with TRBJ2-6; D may be TRBD1 (5 bases). Trimming shortened V by 7 bases and J by 1 base, and 14 bases separated the two germline ends. The CDR3 totals 16 residues. Germline V CDR1 and CDR2: MDHEN, SYDVKM. For the CDR3, the DNA is TGTGCCAGCATGGGGCCCCGTGCTTCTGGGGCCAACGTCCTGACTTTC. This encodes CASMGPRASGANVLTF.

This clonotype appeared many times. The V and J genes are TRBV28 and TRBJ2-1; TRBD1 agrees at 10 bases. This CDR3 comprises 12 residues. Germline V lookup: CDR1 MDHEN, CDR2 SYDVKM. The J segment lost 6 bases and the V segment lost 10 bases, leaving 3 bases of the junction unmatched. In DNA, the CDR3 is TGTGCCATCGGACAGGGGGGCAATGAGCAGTTCTTC. This gives the protein CAIGQGGNEQFF.

The rearrangement links TRBV4-2 to TRBJ1-1; D is unclear. Germline values: CDR1 LGHNA, CDR2 YNFKEQ. This CDR3 comprises 14 residues. Trimming removed 3 bases from V and 1 base from J, with 9 bases in between. The CDR3 bases are TGTGCCAGCAGCCAGGTACAGAAGAACACTGAAGCTTTCTTT. Protein product: CASSQVQKNTEAFF.

The DNA for the CDR3 is TGTGCCAGGGGTTCAGCGGCCAAAAACATTCAGTACTTC. As protein: CARGSAAKNIQYF. V usage is TRBV2 and J usage is TRBJ2-4; the D is unclear. Germline V gene lookup returns CDR1 SNHLY and CDR2 FYNNEI. The CDR3 has 13 residues. V lost 9 bases and J 1 base, leaving 10 bases between the germline ends.

This clonotype was observed many times. CDR3 sequence reads: CASRQGQYNEQFF. Here the CDR3 DNA reads TGTGCCAGCAGGCAGGGACAGTACAATGAGCAGTTCTTC. This sequence joins TRBV7-8 and TRBJ2-1; 7 bases agree with TRBD1. With 6 bases clipped from V and 4 bases from J, the junction kept 3 bases outside the gene matches. The germline V gene has CDR1 SGHVS and CDR2 FQNEAQ. This CDR3 has 13 residues.

V and J are TRBV20-1 and TRBJ1-4; D gene ambiguous. The V gene's germline CDR1 is DFQATT and CDR2 SNEGSKA (reference sequence). The CDR3 runs to 17 residues. V was trimmed by 0 bases and J by 0 bases, leaving 14 bases between them. CDR3 protein: CSARDRGNHATNEKLFF. The CDR3, as DNA: TGCAGTGCTAGAGATCGCGGAAATCATGCAACTAATGAAAAACTGTTTTTT.

The sample holds a few counts of this clonotype. The chain has TRBV5-1 and TRBJ2-1; the D gene could be TRBD1 or TRBD2 (5 bases each). The V end lost 0 bases, the J end lost 5 bases, and 15 bases lay between the germline ends. The CDR3 totals 16 residues. CDR1 SGHRS and CDR2 YFSETQ come from the germline V gene. The CDR3 loop is CASSLVSGRVNNEQFF. CDR3 coding DNA: TGCGCCAGCAGCTTGGTTTCGGGACGGGTAAACAATGAGCAGTTCTTC.

Only a few counts were recorded for this clonotype. V gene TRBV5-8 combines with J gene TRBJ1-4; D might be TRBD1 (5 bases). V gave up 1 base and J gave up 3 bases, with 10 bases separating them. Germline-derived CDR1 and CDR2 are SGHTS and YDEGEE. The CDR3 runs to 15 residues. CDR3 nucleotides: TGTGCCAGCAGCTTGTATCGGGGGGCTAATGAAAAACTGTTTTTT. It specifies CASSLYRGANEKLFF.

This sequence joins TRBV14 and TRBJ2-1; 7 positions match TRBD1. Unmatched junction bases numbered 4, after V lost 4 bases and J lost 4 bases. Germline CDR1 is SGHDN and CDR2 is FVKESK. The CDR3 contains 14 residues. CDR3 residues: CASSPGQIYNEQFF. The CDR3, as DNA: TGTGCCAGCAGCCCGGGACAGATTTACAATGAGCAGTTCTTC.

This clonotype has at least ten counts. The chain employs TRBV28 and TRBJ1-6; possible D gene TRBD1, 5 bases. The germline V and J ends were trimmed by 6 bases and 6 bases, with 18 bases remaining between them. Looked up from germline, CDR1 is MDHEN and CDR2 is SYDVKM. The CDR3 spans 16 residues. CDR3 bases: TGTGCCAGCAGCCCTTCTGGTGGGGGGATTAATTCACCCCTCCACTTT. This sequence encodes CASSPSGGGINSPLHF.

This clonotype was seen repeatedly, ten times or more. The J gene is TRBJ2-1, the V gene TRBV29-1, with TRBD2 matching 11 bases. The CDR3 contains 15 residues. J lost 4 bases, V lost 7 bases, and 9 bases had no gene match. CDR1 is SQVTM and CDR2 is ANQGSEA in the germline V gene. The CDR3: CSALAGGPSYNEQFF. The CDR3 coding sequence is TGCAGCGCTTTAGCGGGAGGGCCTTCGTACAATGAGCAGTTCTTC.

V usage is TRBV29-1 and J usage is TRBJ1-2, with a possible D match to TRBD1 (5 bases). The CDR3 loop spans 17 amino acids. CDR1 SQVTM and CDR2 ANQGSEA come from the germline V gene. The germline V and J ends were trimmed by 6 bases and 1 base, with 24 bases remaining between them. CDR3 residues: CSVDSVGDRIYNYGYTF. CDR3 in DNA: TGCAGCGTCGACAGCGTAGGTGACCGGATTTATAACTATGGCTACACCTTC.

This clonotype showed up just once. V gene TRBV20-1 combines with J gene TRBJ1-4, with no clear D. CDR1 and CDR2 from the germline V gene are DFQATT and SNEGSKA (reference sequence). The V and J ends lost 3 bases and 3 bases respectively, with 14 bases between them. CDR3 size: 15 residues. The CDR3 sequence: CSARFPSSANEKLFF. CDR3 bases: TGCAGTGCTAGGTTCCCTTCTTCAGCTAATGAAAAACTGTTTTTT.